This T cell receptor (beta chain) appears in the sequencing data of a study of T cell changes during pregnancy in multiple sclerosis. TCRdb's copy holds only in-frame clones and misses some; the assay was immunoSEQ multiplex PCR. The data contain some 14,000 clones, more than 85% of them singletons. CDR3 length: 14 amino acids. V lost 3 bases, J lost 8 bases, and 7 bases stayed unmatched. Germline V lookup: CDR1 SGHDN, CDR2 FVKESK. The chain couples TRBV14 to TRBJ1-2; the match to TRBD1 covers 9 bases. Here the sequenced sample was peripheral blood, taken in the second trimester of pregnancy. This TCR was recovered from a female donor in good health, enrolled as a control in a pregnancy study. The CDR3 nucleotides read TGTGCCAGCAGCCATCGAGGGACAGGGAGCGGCTACACCTTC. Its protein is CASSHRGTGSGYTF.